This TCR beta chain was captured by sequencing in a study of T-cell memory formation after mild COVID-19. Findings and caveats of the study: Balance between CD4 and CD8 was seen in clones contracting day 15 to 85, and a CD4+ lean was seen in later expanders.

On this clonotype itself: No antigen is known for it.

Germline CDR1 and CDR2: ENHRY and SYGVKD. The CDR3 is 12 residues long. The J segment lost 7 bases and the V segment lost 7 bases, leaving 5 bases of the junction unmatched. cDNA libraries for TCR alpha and TCR beta, carrying sample barcodes and UMIs, came from 5'RACE with constant-segment primers. TCRdb ran MiXCR on the 5' RACE reads and lists one entry per CDR3 protein. In the table there are about 430,000 distinct CDR3 sequences, about 20% of which are singletons. The gene calls are TRBV10-3 and TRBJ1-2; TRBD1 matches at 8 bases. Sequenced input: PBMCs or a T cell subset sorted from them (not recorded which). The receptor comes from a man between 18 and 35 years old who had mild COVID-19 (a few samples of this study predate the infection). Cell type and time point are not known. The CDR3 coding sequence is TGTGCCATCAACGACAGGGGTGCTGGCTACACCTTC. This gives the protein CAINDRGAGYTF.